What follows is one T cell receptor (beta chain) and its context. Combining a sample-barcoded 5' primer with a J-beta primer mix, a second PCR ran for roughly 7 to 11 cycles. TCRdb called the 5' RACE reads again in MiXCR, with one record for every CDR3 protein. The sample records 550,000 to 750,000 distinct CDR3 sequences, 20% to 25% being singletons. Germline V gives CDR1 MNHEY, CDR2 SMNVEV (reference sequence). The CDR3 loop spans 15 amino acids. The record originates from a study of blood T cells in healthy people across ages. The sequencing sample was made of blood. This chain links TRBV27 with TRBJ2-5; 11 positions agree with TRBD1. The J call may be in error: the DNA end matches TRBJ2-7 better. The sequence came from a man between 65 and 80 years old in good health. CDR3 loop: CASSPKDRGPYEQYF. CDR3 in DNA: TGTGCCAGCAGTCCAAAGGACAGGGGGCCCTACGAGCAGTACTTC.